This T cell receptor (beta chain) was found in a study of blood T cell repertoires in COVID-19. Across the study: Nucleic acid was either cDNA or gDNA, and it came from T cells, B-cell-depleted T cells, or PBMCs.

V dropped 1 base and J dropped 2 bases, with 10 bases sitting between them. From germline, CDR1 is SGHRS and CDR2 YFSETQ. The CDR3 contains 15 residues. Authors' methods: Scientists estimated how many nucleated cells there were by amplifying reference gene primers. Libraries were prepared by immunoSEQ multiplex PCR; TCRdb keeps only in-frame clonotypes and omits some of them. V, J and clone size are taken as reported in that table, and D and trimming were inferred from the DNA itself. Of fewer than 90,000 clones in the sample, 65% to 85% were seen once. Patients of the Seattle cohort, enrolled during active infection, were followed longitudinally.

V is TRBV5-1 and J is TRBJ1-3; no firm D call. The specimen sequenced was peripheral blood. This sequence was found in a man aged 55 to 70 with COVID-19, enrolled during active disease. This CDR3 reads CASSLLPEPGNTIYF. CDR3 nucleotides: TGCGCCAGCAGCTTGCTCCCCGAGCCTGGAAACACCATATATTTT.